A single T cell receptor beta chain is shown here with its context. Its antigen remains unknown. This entry is derived from a study of cytomegalovirus exposure and HLA in healthy donors. Overall study findings and caveats: It was only CMV serostatus that was available as immune exposure information. A later examination showed that TCR association rates differed by HLA locus, with DRB1 most and HLA-C fewest.

The study ran its PCR with 60 Vbeta and 13 Jbeta primers. Data came from immunoSEQ multiplex PCR; TCRdb stores just in-frame clones and leaves some out. The sample has 150,000 to 200,000 clones, and its top ten clones hold approximately 0.8%. CDR1 is SNHLY, CDR2 FYNNEI, per germline. Losses at the gene ends were 2 bases for V and 4 bases for J; bases not matched to a gene: 4. This CDR3 is 14 amino acids long. This clonotype originated in a woman between 18 and 30 years old in good health and CMV-seropositive. The V gene is TRBV2, the J gene TRBJ2-7; 8 positions match TRBD1. The sequencing input was PBMCs. The CDR3 sequence: CASSEQGALYEQYF. The CDR3, as DNA: TGTGCCAGCAGTGAACAGGGGGCGCTGTACGAGCAGTACTTC. Together with reference TRBV2 and TRBJ2-7, the CDR3 gives the full variable domain: EPEVTQTPSHQVTQMGQEVILRCVPISNHLYFYWYRQILGQKVEFLVSFYNNEISEKSEIFDDQFSVERPDGSNFTLKIRSTKLEDSAMYFCASSEQGALYEQYFGPGTRLTVT.